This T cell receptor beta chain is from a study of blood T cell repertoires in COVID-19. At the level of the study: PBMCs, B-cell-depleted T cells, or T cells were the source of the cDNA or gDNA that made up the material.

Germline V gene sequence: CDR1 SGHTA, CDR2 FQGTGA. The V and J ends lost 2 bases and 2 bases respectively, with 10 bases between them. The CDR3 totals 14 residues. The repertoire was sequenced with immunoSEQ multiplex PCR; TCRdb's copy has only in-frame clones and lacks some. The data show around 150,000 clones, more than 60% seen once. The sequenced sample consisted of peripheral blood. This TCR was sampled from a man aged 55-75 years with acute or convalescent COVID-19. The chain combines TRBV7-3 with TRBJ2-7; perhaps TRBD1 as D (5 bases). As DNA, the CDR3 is TGTGCCAGCAGCTTACTGCCAGGGACCTACGAGCAGTACTTC. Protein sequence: CASSLLPGTYEQYF.